Below are 20 T cell receptor beta chains sequenced from a single sample in a study of PD-1 blockade in classical Hodgkin lymphoma (dated by TCRdb to about 2020). This sample's time point label indicates: cycle 2 day 1 (C2D1) of nivolumab. Every trial patient had relapsed following autologous stem cell transplantation, and prior brentuximab vedotin exposure was what differed among cohorts A, B and C. To prepare the library, the immunoSEQ multiplex PCR assay was applied. The table was pulled from immuneACCESS by TCRdb, which kept in-frame rearrangements only. Such tables lose some clones; where checked, under half of the loss comes from unresolved V genes, and the rest has no known cause. The table for this sample lists roughly 50,000 clones; 80% of them were counted only once. The ten largest clones represent 22% of the sample. Sequencing was performed on peripheral blood mononuclear cells (PBMCs), taken before the second cycle of nivolumab. These receptors were taken from a human donor with classical Hodgkin lymphoma.

The J gene is TRBJ2-5, the V gene TRBV27; a weak D match, TRBD2 (5 bases). Trimming took off 6 bases at V and 5 bases at J, with 7 bases between the two ends. Looked up from germline, CDR1 is MNHEY and CDR2 is SMNVEV (reference sequence). The CDR3 is 11 residues long. The CDR3 DNA sequence: TGTGCCAGCAGGGGCGGGGAGACCCAGTACTTC. Translation gives CASRGGETQYF.

The CDR3 region is CASSPSGGKETQYF. The CDR3 bases are TGTGCCAGCAGTCCTAGCGGGGGTAAAGAGACCCAGTACTTC. The chain has TRBV5-4 and TRBJ2-5, with 10 bases aligning to TRBD2. CDR1 and CDR2 from the germline V gene are SGHNT and YYREEE (reference sequence). V trimming: 5 bases; J trimming: 3 bases; junction bases outside the gene matches: 4. The CDR3 is 14 amino acids.

V is TRBV7-2 and J is TRBJ1-6; D is unclear. From germline, CDR1 is SGHTA and CDR2 FQGNSA. This CDR3 spans 12 amino acids. V was clipped by 6 bases and J by 5 bases, with 5 bases between them. The CDR3 bases are TGTGCCAGCAGTTCTAATAATTCACCCCTCCACTTT. It encodes CASSSNNSPLHF.

This clone was seen only once. The chain recombines TRBV5-4 with TRBJ2-7; no firm D call. Trimming cost V 0 bases and J 6 bases, with 10 bases left between them. CDR1 is SGHNT, CDR2 YYREEE, per germline (reference sequence). The CDR3 runs to 13 residues. The CDR3 here is CASSLAAVGEQYF. The CDR3 DNA is TGTGCCAGCAGCTTGGCGGCGGTGGGCGAGCAGTACTTC.

The chain couples TRBV30 to TRBJ1-6; 8 bases fit TRBD1. This CDR3 is 13 amino acids long. CDR1 GTSNPN and CDR2 SVGIG come from the germline V gene (reference sequence). The J segment lost 5 bases and the V segment lost 6 bases, leaving 3 bases of the junction unmatched. The CDR3 is CACTGQDNSPLHF. DNA for the CDR3: TGTGCCTGCACGGGACAGGATAATTCACCCCTCCACTTT. Together with reference TRBV30 and TRBJ1-6, the CDR3 gives the full variable domain: SQTIHQWPATLVQPVGSPLSLECTVEGTSNPNLYWYRQAAGRGLQLLFYSVGIGQISSEVPQNLSASRPQDRQFILSSKKLLLSDSGFYLCACTGQDNSPLHFGNGTRLTVT.

J is TRBJ1-1 and V is TRBV19, with a possible D match to TRBD1 (6 bases). The CDR3 spans 12 residues. Per germline, CDR1 LNHDA and CDR2 SQIVND (reference sequence). Trimming removed 6 bases at V and 6 bases at J, with 11 bases between. CDR3 bases: TGTGCCAGTAGGCTTGACAGGTCTGAAGCTTTCTTT. Translation gives CASRLDRSEAFF.

The J gene is TRBJ2-3, the V gene TRBV5-6, with 11 nucleotides matching TRBD1. Per germline, CDR1 SGHDT and CDR2 YYEEEE. J was trimmed by 4 bases and V by 4 bases; bases with no gene match: 8. CDR3 length equals 16 residues. CDR3 protein: CASSAAGTGGPDTQYF. For the CDR3, the DNA is TGTGCCAGCAGCGCAGCCGGGACAGGGGGACCAGATACGCAGTATTTT. The full variable domain, in which reference TRBV5-6 and TRBJ2-3 provide the parts outside the CDR3, is DAGVTQSPTHLIKTRGQQVTLRCSPKSGHDTVSWYQQALGQGPQFIFQYYEEEERQRGNFPDRFSGHQFPNYSSELNVNALLLGDSALYLCASSAAGTGGPDTQYFGPGTRLTVL.

The chain employs TRBV5-4 and TRBJ1-2; TRBD1 aligns across 12 bases. CDR3 length: 15 amino acids. CDR1 and CDR2 (germline): SGHNT, YYREEE (reference sequence). After removal of 4 bases from V and 8 bases from J, the junction contained 9 bases not matched to a gene. Written as DNA, the CDR3 is TGTGCCAGCAGCGTGGGTGGGACAGGGGGCTTAGGCTACACCTTC. This translates into CASSVGGTGGLGYTF.

The chain carries TRBV15 and TRBJ2-7; D might be TRBD2 (6 bases). This CDR3 is 16 amino acids long. From germline, CDR1 is LNHNV and CDR2 YYDKDF (reference sequence). V lost 5 bases to trimming and J lost 0 bases, with 17 bases between them. The CDR3 DNA is TGTGCCACCAGCCTTCGTCCCCGGGGGAGCTCCTACGAGCAGTACTTC. Residues: CATSLRPRGSSYEQYF.

The chain has TRBV4-1 and TRBJ2-2, with TRBD2 as a possible D gene (6 bases). Germline V CDR1 and CDR2: MGHRA, YSYEKL. The V end was cut by 4 bases, the J end by 7 bases, with 22 bases between. This CDR3 has 17 amino acids. The CDR3 DNA reads TGCGCCAGCAGCCCCATCACCCCGCGGGATCTGGGCGGGGAGCTGTTTTTT. Its translation: CASSPITPRDLGGELFF.

V is TRBV27 and J is TRBJ1-1, with D possibly being TRBD1 (6 bases). V gave up 6 bases and J gave up 5 bases, with 16 bases separating them. The CDR3 length is 14 residues. Germline lookup yields CDR1 MNHEY and CDR2 SMNVEV (reference sequence). CDR3 protein: CASSLTQGRTEAFF. Written as DNA, the CDR3 is TGTGCCAGCAGCCTAACACAGGGTAGGACTGAAGCTTTCTTT.

The gene calls are TRBV6-1 and TRBJ1-2; TRBD1 might be the D (6 bases). V lost 10 bases, J lost 9 bases, and 12 bases lay in between. Germline V gene data show CDR1 as MNHNS and CDR2 as SASEGT. The CDR3 runs 10 residues. CDR3 nucleotides: TGTGCCACCTGGGGGGGGCGCTACACCTTC. This sequence encodes CATWGGRYTF.

This chain uses TRBV7-9 with TRBJ2-1; 8 positions match TRBD2. The germline V gene has CDR1 SEHNR and CDR2 FQNEAQ (reference sequence). V lost 5 bases and J lost 8; bases outside the gene matches: 5. The CDR3 is 13 amino acids. CDR3 in DNA: TGTGCCAGCAGCCAAATAGCGGGACATGAGCAGTTCTTC. This encodes CASSQIAGHEQFF.

The chain employs TRBV6-5 and TRBJ2-1; D is perhaps TRBD1 or TRBD2 (5 bases each). V was trimmed by 6 bases and J by 16 bases, leaving 19 bases between them. The CDR3 sequence is 12 residues long. CDR1 is MNHEY and CDR2 is SVGAGI in the germline V gene. The CDR3 sequence is CASRTEAGRVFF. The CDR3 DNA is TGTGCCAGCAGAACGGAGGCAGGGCGGGTTTTCTTC.

J is TRBJ2-7 and V is TRBV30; 7 bases map to TRBD1. The CDR3 runs to 13 residues. Losses at the gene ends were 4 bases for V and 1 base for J; bases not matched to a gene: 4. CDR1 and CDR2 (germline): GTSNPN, SVGIG (reference sequence). The CDR3 sequence: CAWNDRDSYEQYF. Written as DNA, the CDR3 is TGTGCCTGGAATGACAGGGATTCCTACGAGCAGTACTTC.

A word on this clone: At one of its ends the junction is not consistent with the germline gene, which may arise from a read error. The chain employs TRBV9 and TRBJ2-6; D is ambiguous. CDR3 length: 10 residues. Germline CDR1 reads SGDLS; CDR2 reads YYNGEE. In nucleotides, the CDR3 is TGTGCCAGCAGCGGTGGAACAGCATCTTTC. Protein sequence: CASSGGTASF.

The chain has TRBV18 and TRBJ2-5, with D perhaps matching TRBD1 or TRBD2 (5 bases each). Germline CDR1 is KGHSH and CDR2 is LQKENI. The CDR3 is 16 residues long. V dropped 0 bases and J dropped 5 bases, with 16 bases sitting between them. CDR3 in amino acids: CASSPPVSGWDETQYF. In DNA, the CDR3 is TGTGCCAGCTCACCACCGGTTTCGGGTTGGGACGAGACCCAGTACTTC. Based on the CDR3 plus reference TRBV18 and TRBJ2-5, the full variable domain is NAGVMQNPRHLVRRRGQEARLRCSPMKGHSHVYWYRQLPEEGLKFMVYLQKENIIDESGMPKERFSAEFPKEGPSILRIQQVVRGDSAAYFCASSPPVSGWDETQYFGPGTRLLVL.

This clone was detected only once. The chain carries TRBV7-8 and TRBJ1-6; 7 bases fit TRBD1. CDR3 length: 15 amino acids. The germline V gene encodes CDR1 SGHVS and CDR2 FQNEAQ. The V segment lost 3 bases and the J segment 10 bases; nucleotides outside the gene matches: 9. The CDR3 region is CASSFPGQKRSPLHF. Written as DNA, the CDR3 is TGTGCCAGCAGCTTTCCGGGACAGAAGAGATCACCCCTCCACTTT. The entire variable domain, with the rest obtained from reference TRBV7-8 and TRBJ1-6, is as follows: GAGVSQSPRYKVAKRGQDVALRCDPISGHVSLFWYQQALGQGPEFLTYFQNEAQLDKSGLPSDRFFAERPEGSVSTLKIQRTQQEDSAVYLCASSFPGQKRSPLHFGNGTRLTVT.

The genes are TRBV7-6 and TRBJ1-1, with D uncertain. This CDR3 has 13 amino acids. Trimming cost V 5 bases and J 8 bases, with 15 bases left between them. The germline V gene has CDR1 SGHVS and CDR2 FNYEAQ. In nucleotides, the CDR3 is TGTGCCAGCAGCCATTCCCGGACGAACGAAGCTTTCTTT. Its translation: CASSHSRTNEAFF.

The chain couples TRBV7-2 to TRBJ2-7; 9 positions match TRBD2. V trimming: 5 bases; J trimming: 4 bases; junction bases outside the gene matches: 9. CDR1 SGHTA and CDR2 FQGNSA come from the germline V gene. CDR3 length: 15 residues. CDR3 sequence (DNA): TGTGCCAGCAGCACCCCCGGAGCGGGGGGTTACGAGCAGTACTTC. Its protein is CASSTPGAGGYEQYF.